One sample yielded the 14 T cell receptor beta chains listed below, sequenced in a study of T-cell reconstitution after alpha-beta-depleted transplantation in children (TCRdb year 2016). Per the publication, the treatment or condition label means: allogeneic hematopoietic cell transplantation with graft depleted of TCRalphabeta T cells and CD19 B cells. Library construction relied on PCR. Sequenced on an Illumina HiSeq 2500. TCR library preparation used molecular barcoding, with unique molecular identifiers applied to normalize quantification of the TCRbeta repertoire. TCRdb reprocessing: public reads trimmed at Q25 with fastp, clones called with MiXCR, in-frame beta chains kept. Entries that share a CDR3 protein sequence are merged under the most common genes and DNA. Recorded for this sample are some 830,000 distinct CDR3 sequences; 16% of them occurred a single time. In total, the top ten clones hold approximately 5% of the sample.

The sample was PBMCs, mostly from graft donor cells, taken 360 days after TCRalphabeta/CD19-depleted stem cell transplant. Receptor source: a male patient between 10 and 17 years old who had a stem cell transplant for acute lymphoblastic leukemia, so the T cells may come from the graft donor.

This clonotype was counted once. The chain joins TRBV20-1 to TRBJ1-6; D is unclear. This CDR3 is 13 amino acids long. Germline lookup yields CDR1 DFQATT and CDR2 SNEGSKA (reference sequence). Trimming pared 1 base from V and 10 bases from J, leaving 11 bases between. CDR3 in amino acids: CSARVEVGSPLHF. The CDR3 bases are TGCAGTGCTAGAGTTGAGGTGGGCTCACCCCTCCACTTT.

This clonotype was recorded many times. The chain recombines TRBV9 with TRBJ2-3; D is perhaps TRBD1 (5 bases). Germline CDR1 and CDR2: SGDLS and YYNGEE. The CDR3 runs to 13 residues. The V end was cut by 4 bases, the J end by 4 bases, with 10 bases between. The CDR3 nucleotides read TGTGCCAGCAGCCACCAGGGTCCAGATACGCAGTATTTT. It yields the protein CASSHQGPDTQYF.

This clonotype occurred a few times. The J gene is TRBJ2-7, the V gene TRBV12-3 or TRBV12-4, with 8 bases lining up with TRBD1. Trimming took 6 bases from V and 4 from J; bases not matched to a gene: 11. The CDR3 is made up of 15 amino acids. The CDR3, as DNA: TGTGCCAGCAGCCCTCTGGACAGGGATCGGTACGAGCAGTACTTC. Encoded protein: CASSPLDRDRYEQYF.

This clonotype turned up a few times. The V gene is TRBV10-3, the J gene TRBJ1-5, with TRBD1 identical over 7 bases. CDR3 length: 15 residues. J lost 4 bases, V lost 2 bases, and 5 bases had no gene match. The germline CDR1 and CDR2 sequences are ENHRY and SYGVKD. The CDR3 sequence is CAISEPGGYNQPQHF. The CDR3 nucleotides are TGTGCCATCAGTGAGCCAGGGGGTTATAATCAGCCCCAGCATTTT.

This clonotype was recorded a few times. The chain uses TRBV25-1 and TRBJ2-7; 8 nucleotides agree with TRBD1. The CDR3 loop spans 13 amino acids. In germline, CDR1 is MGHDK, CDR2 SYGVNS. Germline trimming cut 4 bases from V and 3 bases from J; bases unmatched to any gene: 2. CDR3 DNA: TGTGCCAGCAGTGGGACAGGGAACTACGAGCAGTACTTC. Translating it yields CASSGTGNYEQYF.

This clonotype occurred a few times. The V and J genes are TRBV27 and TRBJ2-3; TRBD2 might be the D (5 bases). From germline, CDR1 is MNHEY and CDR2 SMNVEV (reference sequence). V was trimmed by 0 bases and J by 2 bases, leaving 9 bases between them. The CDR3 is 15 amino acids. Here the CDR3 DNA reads TGTGCCAGCAGTTTATCGCGGGCGATCACAGATACGCAGTATTTT. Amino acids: CASSLSRAITDTQYF.

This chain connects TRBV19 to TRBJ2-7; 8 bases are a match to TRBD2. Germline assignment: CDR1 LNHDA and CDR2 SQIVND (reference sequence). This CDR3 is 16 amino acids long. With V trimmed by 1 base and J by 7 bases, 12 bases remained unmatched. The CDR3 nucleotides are TGTGCCAGTAGTATAGGCCCAGCGGGAGTCGCCGGGGAGCAGTACTTC. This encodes CASSIGPAGVAGEQYF.

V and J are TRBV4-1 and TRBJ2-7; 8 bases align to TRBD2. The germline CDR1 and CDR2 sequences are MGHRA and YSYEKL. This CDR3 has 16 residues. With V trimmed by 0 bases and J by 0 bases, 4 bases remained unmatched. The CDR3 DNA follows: TGCGCCAGCAGCCAAGAGGGCGGGAGGCACTCCTACGAGCAGTACTTC. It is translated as CASSQEGGRHSYEQYF.

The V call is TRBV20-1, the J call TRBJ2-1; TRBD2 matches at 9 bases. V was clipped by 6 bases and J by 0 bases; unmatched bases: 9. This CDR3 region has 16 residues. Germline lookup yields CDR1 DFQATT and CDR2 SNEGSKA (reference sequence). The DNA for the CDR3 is TGCAGTGCGGACCTCGGACTAGCGAGCTCCTACAATGAGCAGTTCTTC. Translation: CSADLGLASSYNEQFF.

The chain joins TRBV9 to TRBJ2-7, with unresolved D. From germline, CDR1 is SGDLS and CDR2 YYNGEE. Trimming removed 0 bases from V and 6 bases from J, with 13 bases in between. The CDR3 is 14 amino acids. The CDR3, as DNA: TGTGCCAGCAGCGTAGGTCAGACGTGGAGCGAGCAGTACTTC. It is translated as CASSVGQTWSEQYF.

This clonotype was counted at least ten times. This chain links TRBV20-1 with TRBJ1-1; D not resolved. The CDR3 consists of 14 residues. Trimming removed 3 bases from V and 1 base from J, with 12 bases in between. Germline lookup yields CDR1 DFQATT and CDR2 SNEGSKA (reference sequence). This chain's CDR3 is CSASRPHSNTEAFF. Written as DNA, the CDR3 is TGCAGTGCTAGTAGGCCCCATTCGAACACTGAAGCTTTCTTT.

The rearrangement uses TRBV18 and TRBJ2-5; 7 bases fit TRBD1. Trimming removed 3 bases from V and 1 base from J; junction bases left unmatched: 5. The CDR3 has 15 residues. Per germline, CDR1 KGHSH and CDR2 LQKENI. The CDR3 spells CASSPGQPTQETQYF. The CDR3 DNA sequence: TGTGCCAGCTCACCGGGACAGCCAACCCAAGAGACCCAGTACTTC.

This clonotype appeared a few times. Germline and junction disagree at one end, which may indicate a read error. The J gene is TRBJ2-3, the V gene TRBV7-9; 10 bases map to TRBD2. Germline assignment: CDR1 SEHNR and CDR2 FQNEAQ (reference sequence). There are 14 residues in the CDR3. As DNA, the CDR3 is TGTGCCAGCAACTTAGCGGGAGGAGTAGATACGCAGTATTTT. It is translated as CASNLAGGVDTQYF. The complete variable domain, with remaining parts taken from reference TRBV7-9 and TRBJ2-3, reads DTGVSQNPRHKITKRGQNVTFRCDPISEHNRLYWYRQTLGQGPEFLTYFQNEAQLEKSRLLSDRFSAERPKGSFSTLEIQRTEQGDSAMYLCASNLAGGVDTQYFGPGTRLTVL.

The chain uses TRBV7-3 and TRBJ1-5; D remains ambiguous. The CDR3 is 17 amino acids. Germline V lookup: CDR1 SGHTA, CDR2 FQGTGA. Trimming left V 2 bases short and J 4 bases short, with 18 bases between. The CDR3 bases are TGTGCCAGCAGCTTATATGGAGTCGGCACGGGGAATCAGCCCCAGCATTTT. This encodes CASSLYGVGTGNQPQHF.